The TCR beta chain described here comes from a study of graft-versus-host responses after intestinal transplantation. Study at large: Each transplant was multivisceral, liver-intestinal, or isolated intestinal. Among the recipients, all got anti-thymocyte globulin induction and then tacrolimus and steroids for around 3 years. Study findings and constraints: In recipient marrow, GvH clones were found, and some appeared first in ileum or blood. Some patients had graft-donor T cell macrochimerism, and their allografts showed high graft-versus-host to host-versus-graft clonal ratios.

Profiled with immunoSEQ multiplex PCR; TCRdb holds only in-frame clones, not every one. The table has 75,000 to 100,000 clones, roughly 82% seen once. Only a few counts were recorded for this clone. Antigen: not known. This CDR3 contains 15 residues. V lost 6 bases and J 0 bases, leaving 9 bases between the germline ends. Germline CDR1 and CDR2: MDHEN and SYDVKM. This chain joins TRBV28 and TRBJ2-6; D perhaps matches TRBD1 (6 bases). The starting material was PBMCs, obtained 255 days after intestinal transplant. This TCR came from a human patient who received an intestinal transplant, so some T cells may come from the graft donor. CDR3 bases: TGTGCCAGCAGCCGGACAGACTCTGGGGCCAACGTCCTGACTTTC. Translated: CASSRTDSGANVLTF.